A selection of T cell receptor beta chains follows, all from one sample in a study of early T cells in non-severe SARS-CoV-2 infection. From the 5' RACE reads, TCRdb called clonotypes with MiXCR, one entry per CDR3 protein. The sample records around 47,000 distinct CDR3 sequences, 9.5% to 13% being singletons. Sequencing was carried out using whole blood. These receptors originate from an adult who was a healthcare worker with PCR-confirmed SARS-CoV-2 infection or an uninfected control (not recorded which). Each CDR3 is given without its conserved first and last residue. The order of the fields is J gene, CDR3 length, V gene, CDR3 protein.

j_call: TRBJ2-7; cdr3_length: 13; v_call: TRBV4-3; cdr3_aa: ASSQSIGTSYEQY
j_call: TRBJ2-7; cdr3_length: 14; v_call: TRBV10-3; cdr3_aa: AISESNRPSSYEQY
j_call: TRBJ2-4; cdr3_length: 12; v_call: TRBV10-2; cdr3_aa: ASSGRVIGNIQY
j_call: TRBJ1-1; cdr3_length: 11; v_call: TRBV2; cdr3_aa: ASSDTGQMKAF
j_call: TRBJ1-1; cdr3_length: 15; v_call: TRBV6-5; cdr3_aa: ASSTPGTATWNTEAF
j_call: TRBJ1-1; cdr3_length: 11; v_call: TRBV29-1; cdr3_aa: SVYRVMNTEAF
j_call: TRBJ2-1; cdr3_length: 11; v_call: TRBV20-1; cdr3_aa: SATLDPYNEQF
j_call: TRBJ2-7; cdr3_length: 11; v_call: TRBV5-1; cdr3_aa: ASSLATGIEQY
j_call: TRBJ2-1; cdr3_length: 14; v_call: TRBV7-3; cdr3_aa: ASSSLGTYLLNEQF
j_call: TRBJ2-1; cdr3_length: 12; v_call: TRBV7-2; cdr3_aa: ASSPGKGRSEQF
j_call: TRBJ2-5; cdr3_length: 11; v_call: TRBV6-2/TRBV6-3; cdr3_aa: ASRVTPHGTQY
j_call: TRBJ2-7; cdr3_length: 9; v_call: TRBV5-5; cdr3_aa: ASSWGYEQY
j_call: TRBJ1-1; cdr3_length: 11; v_call: TRBV19; cdr3_aa: ASSFARNTEAF
j_call: TRBJ2-1; cdr3_length: 12; v_call: TRBV11-2; cdr3_aa: ASSLGLANNEQF
j_call: TRBJ2-1; cdr3_length: 14; v_call: TRBV6-1; cdr3_aa: ASSEVRGTGSYEQF
j_call: TRBJ2-6; cdr3_length: 13; v_call: TRBV6-2/TRBV6-3; cdr3_aa: ASRGWGSGANVLT
j_call: TRBJ2-1; cdr3_length: 13; v_call: TRBV7-9; cdr3_aa: ASSPRSGQTNEQF
j_call: TRBJ2-7; cdr3_length: 17; v_call: TRBV7-8; cdr3_aa: ASSLAFAGGSQVGYEQY
j_call: TRBJ1-1; cdr3_length: 10; v_call: TRBV7-9; cdr3_aa: ASRSPDRMAF